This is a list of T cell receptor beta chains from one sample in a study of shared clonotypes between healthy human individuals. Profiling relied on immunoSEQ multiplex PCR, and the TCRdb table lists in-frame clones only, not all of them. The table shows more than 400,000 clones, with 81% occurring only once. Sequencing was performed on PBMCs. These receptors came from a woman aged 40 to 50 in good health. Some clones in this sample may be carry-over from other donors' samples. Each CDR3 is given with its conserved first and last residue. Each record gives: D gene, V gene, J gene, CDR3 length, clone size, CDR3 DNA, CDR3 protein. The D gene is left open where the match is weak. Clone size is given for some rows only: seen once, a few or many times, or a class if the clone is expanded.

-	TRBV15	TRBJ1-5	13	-	TGTGCCACCAGCAGAGACAGGGATCAGCCCCAGCATTTT	CATSRDRDQPQHF
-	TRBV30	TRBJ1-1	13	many	TGTGCCTCAAGACACCCCCAGAACACTGAAGCTTTCTTT	CASRHPQNTEAFF
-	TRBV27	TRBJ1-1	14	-	TGTGCCAGCTACGAGGGGGGAAAGAACACTGAAGCTTTCTTT	CASYEGGKNTEAFF
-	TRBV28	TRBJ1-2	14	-	TGTGCCAGCAGTTTATCTGGCAGAGACTATGGCTACACCTTC	CASSLSGRDYGYTF
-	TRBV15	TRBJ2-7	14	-	TGTGCCACCAGCCGGACAGCAAGCTCCTACGAGCAGTACTTC	CATSRTASSYEQYF
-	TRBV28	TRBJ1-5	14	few	TGTGCCAGCACCTCCCCGGGACCCAATCAGCCCCAGCATTTT	CASTSPGPNQPQHF
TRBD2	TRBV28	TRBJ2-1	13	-	TGTGCCAGCAGGTTAGCGGGAGCAAATGAGCAGTTCTTC	CASRLAGANEQFF
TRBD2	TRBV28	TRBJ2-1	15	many	TGTGCCAGCAGTTTCCCGGGACTAACCTACAATGAGCAGTTCTTC	CASSFPGLTYNEQFF
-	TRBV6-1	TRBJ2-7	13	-	TGTGCCAGCAGTGAAGGATACTTCTACGAGCAGTACTTC	CASSEGYFYEQYF
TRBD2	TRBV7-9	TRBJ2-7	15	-	TGTGCCAGCAGATCAACCGGGACTAGCGGATACGAGCAGTACTTC	CASRSTGTSGYEQYF
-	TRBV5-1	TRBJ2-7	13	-	TGCGCCAGCAGCTTAGGGGGGAGGTACGAGCAGTACTTC	CASSLGGRYEQYF
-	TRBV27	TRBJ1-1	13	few	TGTGCCAGCAGTCCTCAATTGAACACTGAAGCTTTCTTT	CASSPQLNTEAFF
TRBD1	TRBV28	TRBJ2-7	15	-	TGTGCCAGCAGTACTCCGGGGACAGGGTCCTACGAGCAGTACTTC	CASSTPGTGSYEQYF
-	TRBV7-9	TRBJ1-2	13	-	TGTGCCAGCAGCCCGGACACAGACTATGGCTACACCTTC	CASSPDTDYGYTF
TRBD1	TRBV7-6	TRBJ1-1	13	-	TGTGCCAGCAGCCTAACCCGACAGGGCGAAGCTTTCTTT	CASSLTRQGEAFF
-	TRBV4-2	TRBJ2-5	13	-	TGTGCCAGCAGCCAAGACAGGAAGGAGACCCAGTACTTC	CASSQDRKETQYF
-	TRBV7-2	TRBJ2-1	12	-	TGTGCCAGCAGCCTCCAGGGGTATGAGCAGTTCTTC	CASSLQGYEQFF
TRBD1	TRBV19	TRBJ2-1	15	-	TGTGCCAGTAGTAACGACAGGGGGCTCGTCAATGAGCAGTTCTTC	CASSNDRGLVNEQFF
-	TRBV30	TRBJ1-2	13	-	TGTGCCTGGGGTGTAGGGTTAGACTATGGCTACACCTTC	CAWGVGLDYGYTF
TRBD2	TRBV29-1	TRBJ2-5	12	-	TGCAGCGTTGTAGCGGGGGGGGAGACCCAGTACTTC	CSVVAGGETQYF
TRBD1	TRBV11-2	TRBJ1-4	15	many	TGTGCCAGCAGCTCAGGGGGGGAAACTAATGAAAAACTGTTTTTT	CASSSGGETNEKLFF
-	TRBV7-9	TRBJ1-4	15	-	TGTGCCAGCAGCTTAGTCGGGCAGGGCGATGAAAAACTGTTTTTT	CASSLVGQGDEKLFF
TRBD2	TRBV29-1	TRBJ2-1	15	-	TGCAGCGTTGACCTAGCGGGAGAGACCTACAATGAGCAGTTCTTC	CSVDLAGETYNEQFF
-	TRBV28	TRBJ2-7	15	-	TGTGCCAGCAGTGGGAGACTAGGGAGCTCCTACGAGCGGTACTTC	CASSGRLGSSYERYF
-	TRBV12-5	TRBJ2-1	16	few	TGTGCTAGTGGTTTGAACGTGAGGGGATTCTACAATGAGCAGTTCTTC	CASGLNVRGFYNEQFF
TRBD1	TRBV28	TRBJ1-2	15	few	TGTGCCAGCAGTTTATTGGGGACAGGGTATGATGGCTACACCTTC	CASSLLGTGYDGYTF
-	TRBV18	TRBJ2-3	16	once	TGTGCCAGCTCACCACCGGGACCGGCTAGCACAGATACGCAGTATTTT	CASSPPGPASTDTQYF
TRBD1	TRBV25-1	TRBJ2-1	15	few	TGTGCCAGCAGTGACCCGGGACAGGGGGACAATGAGCAGTTCTTC	CASSDPGQGDNEQFF
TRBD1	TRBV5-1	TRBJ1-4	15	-	TGCGCCAGCAGCAACACAGGGGCAACTAATGAAAAACTGTTTTTT	CASSNTGATNEKLFF
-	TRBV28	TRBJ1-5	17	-	TGTGCCAGCAGTTTTCTAGGCCCTAACTCCCCCAATCAGCCCCAGCATTTT	CASSFLGPNSPNQPQHF
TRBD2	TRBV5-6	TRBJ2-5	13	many	TGTGCCAGCAGCAGGGGACTAGGAGAGACCCAGTACTTC	CASSRGLGETQYF
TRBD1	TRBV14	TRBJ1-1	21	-	TGTGCCAGCAGCCAATGGATAATTCCGACAGGGGGCAACCCACAGAACACTGAAGCTTTCTTT	CASSQWIIPTGGNPQNTEAFF